This TCR beta chain was sequenced for a study of CXCR3-negative and CXCR3-positive naive CD8 T cells. Looking at the study overall: Summed over all libraries, TRB reads came to approximately 140 million, with about 1.5 +/- 0.3 million per library. General observations from the study: The TRBV-TRBJ usage of naive CXCR3-negative and CXCR3-positive cells was similar, but that of memory cells differed. Cryopreserved cells showed partially decreased CXCR3 expression, and most assays used fresh PBMCs. Researchers report that CXCR3-positive naive cells carry more hydrophobic TRB CDR3s than CXCR3-negative naive cells.

The germline gives CDR1 LGHNA, CDR2 YSLEER. The CDR3 runs to 15 residues. The authors prepared UMI-labeled TRB cDNA libraries by 5' RACE. No DNA is given; TCRdb re-called the 5' RACE reads and lists each CDR3 protein once. This table holds 150,000 to 180,000 distinct CDR3 sequences. Of note for this clonotype: Its specificity is not known.

Sequencing was done on a sample of naive CXCR3+ CD8+ T cells from blood. Subset in this sample: CD45RO-CCR7+CD27+CD95- naive CD8+ T cells expressing CXCR3 (TNR3+). The sequence came from a human donor in good health. Some clones in this sample may be carry-over from other donors' samples. The chain employs TRBV4-3 and TRBJ2-1; as DNA is missing, the TRBD2 call by TCRdb cannot be tested. CDR3: CASSLGTSGGDEQFF.